The following is a TCR beta chain sequence with its context. Original handling: Amplification of reference gene primers was used by the study to estimate nucleated cell counts. Sequencing used immunoSEQ multiplex PCR; TCRdb keeps in-frame clones, though not all of them. The V and J calls and clone size are taken from that table; D and trimming were inferred from the DNA. The data contain about 320,000 clones, approximately 89% of them singletons. These data belong to a study of blood T cell repertoires in COVID-19. Study-wide background: Some COVID-19 samples were acute and others convalescent; all came from the United States, Italy and Spain. PBMCs, B-cell-depleted T cells, or T cells provided the cDNA or gDNA that made up the material.

From germline, CDR1 is LGHDT and CDR2 YNNKEL (reference sequence). CDR3 length equals 16 residues. J gave up 4 bases and V 1 base, and 7 bases lay outside the gene matches. Seattle patients were enrolled during active infection and followed longitudinally. The chain links TRBV3-1 (or the pseudogene TRBV3-2) to TRBJ1-2, with 9 bases fitting TRBD1. This clonotype was obtained from a woman aged 25-40 years with COVID-19, enrolled during active disease. The sequenced sample was peripheral blood. CDR3 region: CASSQGVGQGSYGYTF. CDR3 bases: TGTGCCAGCAGCCAAGGCGTCGGACAGGGGAGCTATGGCTACACCTTC.